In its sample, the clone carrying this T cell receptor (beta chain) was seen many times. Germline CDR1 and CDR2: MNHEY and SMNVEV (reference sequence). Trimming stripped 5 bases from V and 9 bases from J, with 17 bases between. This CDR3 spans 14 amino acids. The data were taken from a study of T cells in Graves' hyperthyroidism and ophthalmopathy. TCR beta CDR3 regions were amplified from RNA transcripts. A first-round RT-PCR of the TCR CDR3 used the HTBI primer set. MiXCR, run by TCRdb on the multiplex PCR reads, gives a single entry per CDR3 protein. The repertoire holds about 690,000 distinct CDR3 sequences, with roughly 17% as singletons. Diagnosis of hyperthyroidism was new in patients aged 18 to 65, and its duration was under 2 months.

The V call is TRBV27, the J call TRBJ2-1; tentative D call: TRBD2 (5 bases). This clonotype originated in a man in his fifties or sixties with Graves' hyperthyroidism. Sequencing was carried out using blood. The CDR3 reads CASSDTRRSGEQFF. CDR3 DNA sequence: TGTGCCAGCAGTGATACTAGGCGAAGTGGTGAGCAGTTCTTC.